This passage covers 7 T cell receptor beta chains from one sample sequenced in a study of Ad26.COV2.S vaccination and SARS-CoV-2 variants. Sequencing used immunoSEQ multiplex PCR; TCRdb keeps in-frame clones, though not all of them. The table shows around 350,000 clones, with roughly nine tenths occurring only once. Material: peripheral blood, obtained after recovery from COVID-19. The receptors shown here come from a human donor who had recovered from COVID-19.

The chain couples TRBV7-9 to TRBJ1-1; no firm D call. The V and J ends lost 5 bases and 5 bases respectively, with 9 bases between them. CDR3 length: 12 amino acids. Per germline, CDR1 SEHNR and CDR2 FQNEAQ (reference sequence). CDR3 DNA sequence: TGTGCCAGCAGCCGCGGTAGGACTGAAGCTTTCTTT. Its translation: CASSRGRTEAFF.

V usage is TRBV15 and J usage is TRBJ2-1; 12 bases line up with TRBD2. Germline V gene lookup returns CDR1 LNHNV and CDR2 YYDKDF (reference sequence). The CDR3 is 20 residues long. V was pared by 2 bases and J by 0 bases, with 11 bases of the junction left unmatched. The DNA of the CDR3 is TGTGCCACCAGCAGACTACCGACTAGCGGGGGAAAGAGCTCCTACAATGAGCAGTTCTTC. Translating gives CATSRLPTSGGKSSYNEQFF.

The chain joins TRBV3-1 (or the pseudogene TRBV3-2) to TRBJ2-1, with a possible D match to TRBD2 (5 bases). The CDR3 runs 15 residues. Germline CDR1 reads LGHDT; CDR2 reads YNNKEL (reference sequence). V was shortened by 1 base and J by 4 bases, with 11 bases between the two germline ends. As DNA, the CDR3 is TGTGCCAGCAGCCAAGGGCAGGAGGCTTACAATGAGCAGTTCTTC. This sequence encodes CASSQGQEAYNEQFF.

The chain uses TRBV7-3 and TRBJ1-1; the D gene is possibly TRBD1 (5 bases). Trimming left V 1 base short and J 4 bases short, with 10 bases between. Germline CDR1 reads SGHTA; CDR2 reads FQGTGA. The CDR3 extends over 14 amino acids. DNA for the CDR3: TGTGCCAGCAGCTTAAATCACGGGGGCACTGAAGCTTTCTTT. This codes for CASSLNHGGTEAFF.

The CDR3 DNA reads TGTGCCAGTAGCCTGGGACCCCAAGGGAGTCGCACCGGGGAGCTGTTTTTT. It codes for CASSLGPQGSRTGELFF. V usage is TRBV19 and J usage is TRBJ2-2, with D possibly called TRBD1 or TRBD2 (5 bases each). CDR3 size: 17 residues. V gave up 6 bases and J gave up 4 bases, with 21 bases separating them. CDR1 and CDR2 from the germline V gene are LNHDA and SQIVND (reference sequence).

This chain uses TRBV12-5 with TRBJ2-3; D may match TRBD1 or TRBD2 (5 bases each). Germline lookup yields CDR1 LGHNT and CDR2 FRNRAP. V was clipped by 0 bases and J by 4 bases, with 20 bases between them. The length of the CDR3 is 18 residues. The CDR3 DNA reads as TGTGCTAGTGGTTTGGTACCCGGGCCCCTCGGGGCGGCAGATACGCAGTATTTT. Its protein is CASGLVPGPLGAADTQYF.

The chain combines TRBV16 with TRBJ1-4; D is perhaps TRBD1 (5 bases). V lost 8 bases and J lost 2, with 9 bases in between. Germline V gives CDR1 KGHSY, CDR2 FQNENV. This CDR3 spans 13 amino acids. The CDR3 sequence: CASGRGTNEKLFF. CDR3 bases: TGTGCCAGCGGTCGGGGGACTAATGAAAAACTGTTTTTT.